The entry below gives a single T cell receptor (beta chain) sequence along with its context. This sample is part of a study of shared clonotypes between healthy human individuals. CD45RO negativity and positive selection for CCR7 defined naive CD8 cells, a population that excluded terminally differentiated effector memory CD45RA+ cells. Using immunoSEQ multiplex PCR, the repertoire was profiled, and TCRdb retains in-frame clones only, with some absent. The profile covers about 2.1 million clones, with approximately 92% appearing a single time and more than 1.5% taken by the ten largest. The CDR3 is 17 amino acids. The germline CDR1 and CDR2 sequences are ENHRY and SYGVKD. With 0 bases clipped from V and 4 bases from J, the junction kept 10 bases outside the gene matches.

Sample: naive CD8+ T cells from PBMCs. The TCR sequence derives from a man younger than 35 in good health. Some clones in this sample may be carry-over from other donors' samples. V and J are TRBV10-3 and TRBJ2-7; 9 bases align to TRBD2. DNA of the CDR3: TGTGCCATCAGTGAGTCGAGTCAGATTAGCGGGAGTTACGAGCAGTACTTC. It specifies CAISESSQISGSYEQYF.